The T cell receptor beta chain under discussion was sequenced for a study of shared T cell receptors in the human thymus. Trimming shortened V by 5 bases and J by 0 bases, and 13 bases separated the two germline ends. This CDR3 has 15 residues. The germline CDR1 and CDR2 sequences are SEHNR and FQNEAQ (reference sequence). Assay used: immunoSEQ multiplex PCR; TCRdb lists only in-frame clones, some missing. Altogether about 380,000 clones are present, over 90% being singletons, with the ten largest covering around 0.018%. Sample: thymocytes. This chain uses TRBV7-9 with TRBJ1-1; possible D gene TRBD1, 6 bases. The clonotype originates from a human donor. CDR3 sequence (DNA): TGTGCCAGCAGCCGAGGACAGACTATGAACACTGAAGCTTTCTTT. Its translation: CASSRGQTMNTEAFF.